This is a list of T cell receptor beta chains from one sample in a study of neurological immune-mediated disorders. TCRdb itself ran the 5' RACE reads through MiXCR, one entry per CDR3 protein. Of roughly 55,000 distinct CDR3 sequences in the sample, approximately 17% are singletons; the top ten hold 3.5% to 4.5%. Sequenced: PBMCs. The source of these receptors is a man in his sixties in good health. Each CDR3 is given with its conserved first and last residue. A D gene is named only where the DNA matches it firmly. Where a row states a size, it is once, few, many or the class of an expanded clone; other rows omit it.

cdr3_length	clone_size	v_call	j_call	d_call	cdr3_aa	cdr3_nt
14	many	TRBV7-9	TRBJ2-5	-	CASSLGGRPETQYF	TGTGCCAGCAGCTTAGGAGGACGGCCAGAGACCCAGTACTTC
16	many	TRBV10-3	TRBJ2-3	-	CAISESGGGPTDTQYF	TGTGCCATCAGTGAGTCTGGAGGGGGCCCGACAGATACGCAGTATTTT
15	many	TRBV7-2	TRBJ2-1	TRBD1	CASSRNRDRNNEQFF	TGTGCCAGCAGCCGCAACCGGGACAGAAACAATGAGCAGTTCTTC
19	many	TRBV15	TRBJ2-1	TRBD2	CATSRDQGLAGFSYNEQFF	TGTGCCACCAGCAGAGATCAGGGACTAGCGGGCTTCTCCTACAATGAGCAGTTCTTC
12	many	TRBV20-1	TRBJ2-7	TRBD2	CSLAGDPYEQYF	TGCAGTCTAGCGGGGGATCCCTACGAGCAGTACTTC
13	-	TRBV12-3/TRBV12-4	TRBJ2-7	-	CASSLSVDYEQYF	TGTGCCAGCAGTTTGTCGGTTGATTACGAGCAATACTTC
14	many	TRBV6-2/TRBV6-3	TRBJ2-1	-	CASSYPSSYNEQFF	TGTGCCAGCAGTTACCCGAGCTCCTACAATGAGCAGTTCTTC
14	many	TRBV24-1	TRBJ1-1	-	CATSDSGPKREAFF	TGTGCCACCAGTGATTCCGGGCCAAAACGGGAAGCTTTCTTT
14	many	TRBV20-1	TRBJ1-5	-	CSARESGGHQPQHF	TGCAGTGCTAGAGAATCGGGAGGGCATCAGCCCCAGCATTTT
15	many	TRBV20-1	TRBJ2-2	TRBD1	CSARIGTGITGELFF	TGCAGTGCCCGCATTGGGACAGGGATTACCGGGGAGCTGTTTTTT
11	many	TRBV28	TRBJ1-1	-	CASSSLSEAFF	TGTGCCAGCAGTTCCCTGTCTGAAGCTTTCTTT
12	many	TRBV5-1	TRBJ2-1	-	CASSPGSNEQFF	TGCGCCAGCAGTCCCGGGAGCAATGAGCAGTTCTTC
13	many	TRBV29-1	TRBJ2-6	-	CSVVRSGANVLTF	TGCAGCGTGGTTCGCTCTGGGGCCAACGTCCTGACTTTC
20	many	TRBV7-7	TRBJ2-5	-	CASSLGGNLKTQSPRETQYF	TGTGCCAGCAGCCTAGGGGGGAATCTTAAAACCCAGAGCCCTCGGGAGACCCAGTACTTC
14	many	TRBV6-5	TRBJ1-2	-	CASSYWGSNYGYTF	TGTGCCAGCAGTTACTGGGGCAGCAACTATGGCTACACCTTC
12	many	TRBV7-2	TRBJ2-3	-	CASSYQEKPQYF	TGTGCCAGCAGCTACCAGGAAAAACCCCAGTATTTT